Listed below are T cell receptor beta chains from one sample, sequenced in a study of T-cell reconstitution after alpha-beta-depleted transplantation in children. TCRdb analysed the PCR reads with MiXCR anew, one entry per CDR3 protein. This repertoire shows tens of thousands of distinct CDR3 sequences, approximately 18% found once; its top ten account for about 47%. The sample consisted of PBMCs, mostly from graft donor cells, taken 360 days after TCRalphabeta/CD19-depleted stem cell transplant. These receptors were obtained from a male patient between 2 and 10 years old who had a stem cell transplant for acute lymphoblastic leukemia, so the T cells may come from the graft donor. CDR3s include the opening cysteine and the closing phenylalanine or tryptophan. The D gene is left open where the match is weak. Where a row states a size, it is once, few, many or the class of an expanded clone; other rows omit it.

d_call j_call v_call clone_size cdr3_aa cdr3_nt
TRBD2 TRBJ2-3 TRBV24-1 many CATSALGEGESTDTQYF TGTGCCACCAGTGCTTTGGGGGAGGGAGAAAGCACAGATACGCAGTATTTT
TRBD2 TRBJ2-1 TRBV2 NA CASSLTSAEQFF TGTGCCAGCAGCTTGACTAGCGCAGAGCAGTTCTTC
NA TRBJ1-3 TRBV7-2 NA CASSLTVSSGNTIYF TGTGCCAGCAGCTTAACTGTGAGCTCTGGAAACACCATATATTTT
TRBD1 TRBJ2-6 TRBV5-1 few CASSFGTGHSGANVLTF TGCGCCAGCAGCTTCGGGACAGGCCACTCTGGGGCCAACGTCCTGACTTTC
TRBD1 TRBJ1-2 TRBV12-3/TRBV12-4 NA CASSEGQFYGYTF TGTGCCAGCAGCGAGGGACAGTTCTATGGCTACACCTTC
TRBD2 TRBJ2-2 TRBV6-6 many CASRREFGELFF TGTGCCAGCAGGCGGGAGTTCGGGGAGCTGTTTTTT
TRBD1 TRBJ1-2 TRBV6-1 many CASRDRGLGYTF TGTGCCAGCAGAGACAGGGGGCTTGGCTACACCTTC
NA TRBJ2-7 TRBV12-3/TRBV12-4 NA CATRGGTTYEQYF TGTGCCACCCGGGGCGGGACAACCTACGAGCAGTACTTC
TRBD2 TRBJ2-3 TRBV27 few CASSKSKIAGETDTQYF TGTGCCAGCAGCAAATCTAAAATAGCGGGAGAAACAGATACGCAGTATTTT
TRBD2 TRBJ2-7 TRBV11-2 few CASSPTSGRFIYEQYF TGTGCCAGCAGCCCGACTAGCGGGAGGTTTATCTACGAGCAGTACTTC
TRBD1 TRBJ1-5 TRBV6-1 NA CASSQTGFNQPQHF TGTGCCAGCAGCCAGACAGGGTTCAATCAGCCCCAGCATTTT
NA TRBJ2-1 TRBV12-3/TRBV12-4 many CASSADNEQFF TGTGCCAGCAGCGCAGACAATGAGCAGTTCTTC
TRBD1 TRBJ1-6 TRBV2 NA CASKRDRISPLHF TGTGCCAGCAAGCGGGACAGGATTTCACCCCTCCACTTT
NA TRBJ1-1 TRBV12-3/TRBV12-4 NA CASSFGIQGTEAFF TGTGCCAGCAGTTTCGGGATACAGGGCACTGAAGCTTTCTTT
NA TRBJ2-7 TRBV5-6 few CASSSLPGFTDEQYF TGTGCCAGCAGCTCCCTTCCTGGGTTTACCGACGAGCAGTACTTC
NA TRBJ2-7 TRBV20-1 many CSAADFPYEQYF TGCAGTGCTGCCGACTTCCCCTACGAGCAGTACTTC
TRBD1 TRBJ2-7 TRBV12-3/TRBV12-4 few CASSPTGTGMNEQYF TGTGCCAGCAGTCCCACCGGGACAGGGATGAACGAGCAGTACTTC
NA TRBJ1-5 TRBV6-1 NA CASSQGPRGNQPQHF TGTGCCAGCAGCCAAGGACCAAGGGGCAATCAGCCCCAGCATTTT
TRBD1 TRBJ2-5 TRBV2 NA CASTRTGKETQYF TGTGCCAGCACCCGGACAGGGAAGGAGACCCAGTACTTC
TRBD2 TRBJ2-1 TRBV7-8 few CASSSGRLAGDNEQFF TGTGCCAGCAGCTCCGGGCGGTTAGCGGGAGACAATGAGCAGTTCTTC
NA TRBJ2-7 TRBV15 NA CATSRRLGLAYSYEQYF TGTGCCACCAGCAGAAGACTAGGTCTAGCGTACTCCTACGAGCAGTACTTC
TRBD1 TRBJ2-7 TRBV12-3/TRBV12-4 many CASRADRAYEQYF TGTGCCAGCAGGGCCGACAGGGCCTACGAGCAGTACTTC
TRBD1 TRBJ2-3 TRBV10-1 few CASSESNWKGASTDTQYF TGCGCCAGCAGTGAGTCGAATTGGAAGGGGGCGAGCACAGATACGCAGTATTTT
NA TRBJ1-6 TRBV12-3/TRBV12-4 NA CASSGTPNSPLHF TGTGCCAGCAGTGGGACACCGAATTCACCCCTCCACTTT
TRBD1 TRBJ1-4 TRBV27 NA CASSKHQQRGRLGKLFF TGTGCCAGCAGTAAACATCAGCAAAGGGGGCGCCTCGGGAAACTGTTTTTT
TRBD2 TRBJ2-1 TRBV6-5 few CASSYSLGGRGINEQFF TGTGCCAGCAGTTACTCGCTGGGCGGGAGGGGAATTAATGAGCAGTTCTTC
NA TRBJ1-6 TRBV20-1 few CSARSLWGEQNSPLHF TGCAGTGCTAGATCTTTGTGGGGGGAGCAGAATTCACCCCTCCACTTT
NA TRBJ1-1 TRBV6-5 few CASTGMDRGNTEAFF TGTGCCAGCACCGGGATGGATAGGGGGAACACTGAAGCTTTCTTT
TRBD2 TRBJ2-7 TRBV7-9 NA CASSSRTSGYEQYF TGTGCCAGCAGCTCTCGGACTAGCGGCTACGAGCAGTACTTC
TRBD1 TRBJ2-2 TRBV13 many CASSPLTGAALFF TGTGCCAGCAGCCCCTTGACAGGGGCCGCGCTGTTTTTT
TRBD2 TRBJ2-5 TRBV29-1 few CSVEYRAGAEETQYF TGCAGCGTTGAATACCGGGCGGGAGCGGAGGAGACCCAGTACTTC
NA TRBJ2-3 TRBV5-6 few CASSLQGTTQYF TGTGCCAGCAGCTTACAGGGAACTACGCAGTATTTT
TRBD1 TRBJ2-7 TRBV7-9 few CASSGPGQGVYEQYF TGTGCCAGCAGCGGACCGGGACAGGGAGTCTACGAGCAGTACTTC
TRBD2 TRBJ2-1 TRBV11-3 NA CASSWGAGGPYNEQFF TGTGCCAGCAGCTGGGGAGCGGGAGGGCCCTACAATGAGCAGTTCTTC
NA TRBJ2-1 TRBV18 many CASSRRGLAVVNNEQFF TGTGCCAGCTCACGGAGGGGGCTAGCGGTTGTGAACAATGAGCAGTTCTTC
NA TRBJ2-2 TRBV4-1 NA CASSQDRRVVPDTGELFF TGCGCCAGCAGCCAAGATCGAAGGGTCGTACCGGACACCGGGGAGCTGTTTTTT
TRBD1 TRBJ1-2 TRBV7-9 few CATPAGTGLYGYTF TGTGCCACCCCTGCCGGGACAGGGCTTTATGGCTACACCTTC
NA TRBJ1-1 TRBV7-9 few CASSPWQNTEAFF TGTGCCAGCAGCCCTTGGCAGAACACTGAAGCTTTCTTT
NA TRBJ2-7 TRBV11-2 NA CASSLSPRGAYEQYF TGTGCCAGCAGCCTTAGCCCCAGGGGGGCCTACGAGCAGTACTTC
NA TRBJ1-5 TRBV24-1 NA CATSDTGSWQPQHF TGTGCCACCAGTGATACAGGGTCCTGGCAGCCCCAGCATTTT
NA TRBJ1-2 TRBV7-9 few CASRVAGNNYGYTF TGTGCCAGCAGGGTAGCGGGTAATAACTATGGCTACACCTTC
NA TRBJ2-1 TRBV5-1 few CASGMYGSSYNEQFF TGCGCCAGCGGAATGTACGGGAGCTCCTACAATGAGCAGTTCTTC
NA TRBJ2-1 TRBV4-2 NA CASSLRTLGLSSYNEQFF TGTGCCAGCAGCCTCCGGACCCTGGGACTGTCCTCCTACAATGAGCAGTTCTTC
TRBD1 TRBJ1-1 TRBV7-9 NA CASSLDRGMNTEAFF TGTGCCAGCAGCCTCGACAGGGGCATGAACACTGAAGCTTTCTTT
NA TRBJ2-3 TRBV5-1 many CASSQGRFNTDTQYF TGCGCCAGCAGCCAGGGACGGTTCAACACAGATACGCAGTATTTT
NA TRBJ1-5 TRBV12-3/TRBV12-4 many CASSFWVSNQPQHF TGTGCCAGCAGTTTTTGGGTTAGCAATCAGCCCCAGCATTTT